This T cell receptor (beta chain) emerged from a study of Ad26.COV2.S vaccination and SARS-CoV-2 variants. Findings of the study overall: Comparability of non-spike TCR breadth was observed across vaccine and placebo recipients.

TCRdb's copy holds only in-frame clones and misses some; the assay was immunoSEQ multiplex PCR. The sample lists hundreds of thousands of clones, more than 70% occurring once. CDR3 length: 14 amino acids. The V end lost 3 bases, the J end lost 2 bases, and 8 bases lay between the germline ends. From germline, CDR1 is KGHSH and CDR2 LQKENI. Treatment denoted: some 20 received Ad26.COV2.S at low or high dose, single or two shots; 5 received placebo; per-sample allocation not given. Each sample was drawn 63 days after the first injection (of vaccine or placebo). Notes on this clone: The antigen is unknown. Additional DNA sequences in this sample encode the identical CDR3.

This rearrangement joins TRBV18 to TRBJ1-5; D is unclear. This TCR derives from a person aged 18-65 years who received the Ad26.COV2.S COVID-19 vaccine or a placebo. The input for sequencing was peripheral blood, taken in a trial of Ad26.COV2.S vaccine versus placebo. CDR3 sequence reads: CASSPDGGNQPQHF. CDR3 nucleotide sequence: TGTGCCAGCTCACCGGACGGGGGCAATCAGCCCCAGCATTTT. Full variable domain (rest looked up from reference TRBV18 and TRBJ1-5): NAGVMQNPRHLVRRRGQEARLRCSPMKGHSHVYWYRQLPEEGLKFMVYLQKENIIDESGMPKERFSAEFPKEGPSILRIQQVVRGDSAAYFCASSPDGGNQPQHFGDGTRLSIL.